The 30 T cell receptor beta chains presented below share a single source sample, sequenced in a study of PD-1 blockade in classical Hodgkin lymphoma. Sample time point: cycle 4 day 1 (C4D1), after 5 to 7 weeks of nivolumab. Every patient experienced relapse after autologous stem cell transplantation, and brentuximab vedotin exposure varied. TCRdb's table, derived via immunoSEQ multiplex PCR, lists solely in-frame clones and lacks some. Among tens of thousands of clones listed, about 90% were seen once. The sample was peripheral blood mononuclear cells (PBMCs), taken before the fourth cycle of nivolumab. The receptors stem from a human donor with classical Hodgkin lymphoma.

The rearrangement links TRBV27 to TRBJ2-7; D is perhaps TRBD2 (6 bases). CDR1 is MNHEY and CDR2 is SMNVEV in the germline V gene (reference sequence). The CDR3 is 16 amino acids. Trimming left V 7 bases short and J 3 bases short, with 22 bases between. CDR3 residues: CASMVIGGGPFYEQYF. The CDR3 DNA reads as TGTGCCAGCATGGTAATCGGCGGAGGGCCCTTCTACGAGCAGTACTTC.

This chain uses TRBV28 with TRBJ2-7; no clear D gene. V lost 4 bases, J lost 0 bases, and 16 bases lay in between. The CDR3 has 16 residues. Germline-derived CDR1 and CDR2 are MDHEN and SYDVKM. CDR3 in amino acids: CASSSIRILRSYEQYF. The CDR3 DNA reads as TGTGCCAGCAGTTCCATCCGAATTCTTCGCTCCTACGAGCAGTACTTC.

This chain uses TRBV7-9 with TRBJ1-1, with D possibly being TRBD1 (5 bases). CDR3 length equals 14 residues. Germline CDR1 SEHNR, CDR2 FQNEAQ (reference sequence). V was trimmed by 1 base and J by 1 base, leaving 7 bases between them. The CDR3 nucleotides are TGTGCCAGCAGCTTAGGGGACCGGAACACTGAAGCTTTCTTT. Its protein is CASSLGDRNTEAFF.

V usage is TRBV7-9 and J usage is TRBJ2-1, with D possibly being TRBD1 or TRBD2 (5 bases each). Germline lookup yields CDR1 SEHNR and CDR2 FQNEAQ (reference sequence). The V end was cut by 2 bases, the J end by 1 base, with 15 bases between. The CDR3 runs to 17 residues. CDR3: CASSLRGSTDSYNEQFF. The CDR3 coding sequence is TGTGCCAGCAGCTTAAGAGGGTCGACAGATTCCTACAATGAGCAGTTCTTC.

This clone was counted a single time. DNA for the CDR3: TGTGCCAGCAGCTATACAGGGGCTTCACCCCTCCACTTT. Protein product: CASSYTGASPLHF. The chain recombines TRBV7-8 with TRBJ1-6; 7 bases agree with TRBD1. This CDR3 is 13 amino acids long. CDR1 is SGHVS, CDR2 FQNEAQ, per germline. With 4 bases clipped from V and 9 bases from J, the junction kept 3 bases outside the gene matches.

The V gene is TRBV5-1, the J gene TRBJ2-2; D is unclear. Trimming removed 3 bases at V and 1 base at J, with 7 bases between. The CDR3 totals 14 residues. Germline V gives CDR1 SGHRS, CDR2 YFSETQ. In DNA, the CDR3 is TGCGCCAGCAGCTGGTCGCGGAACACCGGGGAGCTGTTTTTT. It is translated as CASSWSRNTGELFF.

The J gene is TRBJ1-6, the V gene TRBV2; D may be TRBD1 (6 bases). The germline V and J ends were trimmed by 7 bases and 0 bases, with 19 bases remaining between them. This CDR3 has 18 amino acids. CDR1 and CDR2 (germline): SNHLY, FYNNEI. Here the CDR3 DNA reads TGTGCCAGCACAGGGGTTCCTGGGTCAAGCTCCTATAATTCACCCCTCCACTTT. This translates into CASTGVPGSSSYNSPLHF.

V and J are TRBV5-1 and TRBJ2-3, with D perhaps matching TRBD2 (6 bases). Germline V CDR1 and CDR2: SGHRS, YFSETQ. V was clipped by 4 bases and J by 5 bases, with 14 bases between them. The CDR3 has 14 amino acids. The CDR3: CASSPFTGGDTQYF. The CDR3 DNA is TGCGCCAGCAGCCCATTCACCGGGGGAGATACGCAGTATTTT.

This chain links TRBV21-1 with TRBJ1-6. TRBV21-1 is a pseudogene segment. The CDR3 is made up of 13 amino acids. The CDR3 here is CASSKVEGTPLHF. The CDR3 nucleotides are TGTGCCAGCAGCAAAGTAGAGGGGACACCCCTCCACTTT.

The chain joins TRBV7-9 to TRBJ2-4, with D hard to call. The V end was cut by 6 bases, the J end by 1 base, with 13 bases between. Germline-derived CDR1 and CDR2 are SEHNR and FQNEAQ (reference sequence). This CDR3 contains 15 residues. As DNA, the CDR3 is TGTGCCAGCAGTCGGCTCGACGGGGCCAAAAACATTCAGTACTTC. It specifies CASSRLDGAKNIQYF.

In DNA, the CDR3 is TGCGCCAGCAGCGGAGGACAGGGGGCGGGAGATACGCAGTATTTT. Encoded protein: CASSGGQGAGDTQYF. The chain uses TRBV5-1 and TRBJ2-3; 11 positions match TRBD1. Per germline, CDR1 SGHRS and CDR2 YFSETQ. V was clipped by 4 bases and J by 5 bases; unmatched bases: 6. This CDR3 region has 15 residues.

The J gene is TRBJ1-1, the V gene TRBV9; D may be TRBD1 (5 bases). V was cut by 0 bases and J by 4 bases, with 7 bases left in between. Per germline, CDR1 SGDLS and CDR2 YYNGEE. There are 13 residues in the CDR3. This CDR3 is CASSVGGSTEAFF. CDR3 coding DNA: TGTGCCAGCAGCGTAGGGGGGAGCACTGAAGCTTTCTTT.

The chain recombines TRBV10-3 with TRBJ1-4; D is possibly TRBD1 (6 bases). Between the trimmed V and J ends, which lost 3 bases and 3 bases, there was a span of 14 bases. The CDR3 loop spans 16 amino acids. Germline loops: CDR1 ENHRY, CDR2 SYGVKD. In nucleotides, the CDR3 is TGTGCCATCAGTGAATCTACCAGGGGCGCTAATGAAAAACTGTTTTTT. Protein sequence: CAISESTRGANEKLFF.

This chain connects TRBV15 to TRBJ1-2, with 8 nucleotides matching TRBD1. The CDR3 is 18 amino acids. V trimming: 0 bases; J trimming: 4 bases; junction bases outside the gene matches: 13. From germline, CDR1 is LNHNV and CDR2 YYDKDF (reference sequence). Here the CDR3 DNA reads TGTGCCACCAGCAGAGATCCTGACAGGGGAGTTGGGATCTATGGCTACACCTTC. It translates to CATSRDPDRGVGIYGYTF.

The genes are TRBV5-1 and TRBJ1-6, with D perhaps TRBD1 (5 bases). V was pared by 9 bases and J by 4 bases, with 17 bases between. Per germline, CDR1 SGHRS and CDR2 YFSETQ. The length of the CDR3 is 15 residues. CDR3 loop: CATQPSPGYNSPLHF. The CDR3 DNA reads as TGCGCCACCCAGCCCAGTCCAGGGTATAATTCACCCCTCCACTTT.

This chain connects TRBV5-1 to TRBJ1-2, with 11 bases identical to TRBD1. Germline assignment: CDR1 SGHRS and CDR2 YFSETQ. Trimming cost V 4 bases and J 8 bases; bases outside gene matches: 16. This CDR3 comprises 17 residues. The CDR3 DNA sequence: TGCGCCAGCAGCCGCACGCCTTTGGGACAGGGGGACGGGGGCTACACCTTC. Protein sequence: CASSRTPLGQGDGGYTF.

This clone was seen only a few times. The chain recombines TRBV27 with TRBJ1-1; 9 bases agree with TRBD1. There are 15 residues in the CDR3. Germline CDR1 is MNHEY and CDR2 is SMNVEV (reference sequence). The ends lost 6 bases at V and 3 bases at J; junction bases unmatched: 8. The CDR3 DNA reads as TGTGCCAGCAGGCTCACAGGGGGCAGGTACACTGAAGCTTTCTTT. Translated: CASRLTGGRYTEAFF.

V usage is TRBV9 and J usage is TRBJ2-2; either TRBD1 or TRBD2 may supply D (6 bases each). The CDR3 loop spans 14 amino acids. V gave up 4 bases and J gave up 4 bases, with 11 bases separating them. Germline CDR1 is SGDLS and CDR2 is YYNGEE. The CDR3 region has the DNA TGTGCCAGCAGCCTGGGGGGCTCCACCGGGGAGCTGTTTTTT. Translated, it gives CASSLGGSTGELFF.

The chain links TRBV5-1 to TRBJ1-1; D is unclear. The V gene's germline CDR1 is SGHRS and CDR2 YFSETQ. This CDR3 region has 14 residues. V was cut by 0 bases and J by 4 bases, with 10 bases left in between. CDR3 nucleotide sequence: TGCGCCAGCAGCTTGGCCACCCGGATCACTGAAGCTTTCTTT. This gives the protein CASSLATRITEAFF.

The chain has TRBV5-1 and TRBJ1-1; TRBD1 might be the D (6 bases). CDR3 size: 14 residues. CDR1 SGHRS and CDR2 YFSETQ come from the germline V gene. Trimming pared 4 bases from V and 4 bases from J, leaving 14 bases between. CDR3 sequence reads: CASSRDIIPTEAFF. In nucleotides, the CDR3 is TGCGCCAGCAGCCGGGACATAATACCCACTGAAGCTTTCTTT.

For the CDR3, the DNA is TGTGCCAGCAATCCCCTGAGTCTGGGCTACACCTTC. Its translation is CASNPLSLGYTF. The genes are TRBV7-9 and TRBJ1-2, with unresolved D. The CDR3 runs 12 residues. Germline V gives CDR1 SEHNR, CDR2 FQNEAQ (reference sequence). V shed 7 bases and J shed 8 bases, with 14 bases lying between them.

The chain employs TRBV5-1 and TRBJ1-6; D gene ambiguous. The V gene's germline CDR1 is SGHRS and CDR2 YFSETQ. The CDR3 has 16 amino acids. The V end lost 4 bases, the J end lost 0 bases, and 11 bases lay between the germline ends. The CDR3 DNA sequence: TGCGCCAGCAGCCCCCAGTTCGGCTCCTATAATTCACCCCTCCACTTT. Protein: CASSPQFGSYNSPLHF.

V and J are TRBV7-9 and TRBJ1-1; D remains ambiguous. V lost 2 bases, J lost 5 bases, and 9 bases lay in between. The CDR3 has 13 residues. In germline, CDR1 is SEHNR, CDR2 FQNEAQ (reference sequence). Here the CDR3 DNA reads TGTGCCAGCAGCTTATTCCAAGGGACTGAAGCTTTCTTT. This translates into CASSLFQGTEAFF.

This CDR3 reads CASSPLLGGEQYF. CDR3 coding DNA: TGCGCCAGCAGCCCCCTCCTGGGCGGCGAGCAGTACTTC. The V and J genes are TRBV5-1 and TRBJ2-7, with unresolved D. Germline values: CDR1 SGHRS, CDR2 YFSETQ. Trimming cost V 4 bases and J 6 bases, with 14 bases left between them. This CDR3 is 13 amino acids long.

The chain uses TRBV2 and TRBJ1-5; 7 positions agree with TRBD1. CDR1 and CDR2 from the germline V gene are SNHLY and FYNNEI. V gave up 3 bases and J gave up 2 bases; unmatched junction bases: 10. The length of the CDR3 is 17 residues. The CDR3 loop reads CASSDGQEGAGNQPQHF. CDR3 in DNA: TGTGCCAGCAGTGATGGCCAGGAGGGGGCAGGCAATCAGCCCCAGCATTTT. Together with reference TRBV2 and TRBJ1-5, the CDR3 gives the full variable domain: EPEVTQTPSHQVTQMGQEVILRCVPISNHLYFYWYRQILGQKVEFLVSFYNNEISEKSEIFDDQFSVERPDGSNFTLKIRSTKLEDSAMYFCASSDGQEGAGNQPQHFGDGTRLSIL.

This clone has a handful of counts. The chain carries TRBV27 and TRBJ2-3; possibly TRBD2 for D (7 bases). The CDR3 has 16 residues. V gave up 2 bases and J gave up 3 bases, with 15 bases separating them. CDR1 is MNHEY, CDR2 SMNVEV, per germline (reference sequence). CDR3 region: CASSLRGGASTDTQYF. The CDR3 region has the DNA TGTGCCAGCAGTTTACGAGGGGGGGCCTCGACAGATACGCAGTATTTT.

CDR3 protein: CASSATGGAGNTIYF. The CDR3 DNA sequence: TGCGCCAGCAGCGCGACAGGGGGCGCTGGAAACACCATATATTTT. The V call is TRBV5-1, the J call TRBJ1-3, with 10 bases fitting TRBD1. J gave up 2 bases and V 4 bases, and 3 bases lay outside the gene matches. CDR3 length: 15 amino acids. The V gene's germline CDR1 is SGHRS and CDR2 YFSETQ.

This clone was counted once. The rearrangement links TRBV6-1 to TRBJ2-5; D ambiguous. The V end lost 5 bases, the J end lost 4 bases, and 5 bases lay between the germline ends. CDR3 length equals 11 residues. Germline V gene sequence: CDR1 MNHNS, CDR2 SASEGT. CDR3 residues: CASSRLETQYF. The CDR3, as DNA: TGTGCCAGCAGTCGACTAGAGACCCAGTACTTC.

The CDR3 here is CASSLGGNTGELFF. The CDR3 DNA follows: TGTGCCAGCAGCTTGGGCGGGAACACCGGGGAGCTGTTTTTT. The V call is TRBV7-2, the J call TRBJ2-2, with no clear D. This CDR3 has 14 residues. Trimming stripped 3 bases from V and 1 base from J, with 6 bases between. Germline values: CDR1 SGHTA, CDR2 FQGNSA.

The V and J genes are TRBV5-5 and TRBJ2-7; D may be TRBD1 (5 bases). Trimming pared 0 bases from V and 6 bases from J, leaving 19 bases between. Germline assignment: CDR1 SGHKS and CDR2 YYEKEE (reference sequence). CDR3 size: 16 residues. CDR3 sequence (DNA): TGTGCCAGCAGCTTGGAAGGGGTCAACCCGAACGCCGAGCAGTACTTC. It is translated as CASSLEGVNPNAEQYF.